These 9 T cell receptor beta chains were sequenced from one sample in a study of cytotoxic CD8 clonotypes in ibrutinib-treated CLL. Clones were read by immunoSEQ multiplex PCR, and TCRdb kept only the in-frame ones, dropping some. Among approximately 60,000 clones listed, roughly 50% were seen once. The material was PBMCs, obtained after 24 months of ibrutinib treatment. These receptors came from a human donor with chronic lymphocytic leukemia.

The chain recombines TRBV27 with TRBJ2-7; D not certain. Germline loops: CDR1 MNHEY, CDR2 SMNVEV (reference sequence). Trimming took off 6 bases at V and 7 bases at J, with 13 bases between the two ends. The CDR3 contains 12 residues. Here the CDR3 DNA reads TGTGCCAGCAGCACACTTCTCGGGGAGCAGTACTTC. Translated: CASSTLLGEQYF.

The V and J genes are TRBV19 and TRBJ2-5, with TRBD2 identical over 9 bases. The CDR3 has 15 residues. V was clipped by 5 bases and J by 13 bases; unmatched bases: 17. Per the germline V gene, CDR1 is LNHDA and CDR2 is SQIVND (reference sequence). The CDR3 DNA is TGTGCCAGTAGTGCAACCCCAGCGGGGGGCCAACCGGGGTACTTC. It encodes CASSATPAGGQPGYF. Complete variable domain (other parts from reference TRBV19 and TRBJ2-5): DGGITQSPKYLFRKEGQNVTLSCEQNLNHDAMYWYRQDPGQGLRLIYYSQIVNDFQKGDIAEGYSVSREKKESFPLTVTSAQKNPTAFYLCASSATPAGGQPGYFGPGTRLLVL.

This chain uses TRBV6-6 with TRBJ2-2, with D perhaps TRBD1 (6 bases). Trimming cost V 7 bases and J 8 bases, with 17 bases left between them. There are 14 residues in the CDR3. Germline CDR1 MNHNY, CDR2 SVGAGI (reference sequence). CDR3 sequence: CASTQRTVLGELFF. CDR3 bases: TGTGCCAGCACCCAAAGGACAGTTCTTGGGGAGCTGTTTTTT.

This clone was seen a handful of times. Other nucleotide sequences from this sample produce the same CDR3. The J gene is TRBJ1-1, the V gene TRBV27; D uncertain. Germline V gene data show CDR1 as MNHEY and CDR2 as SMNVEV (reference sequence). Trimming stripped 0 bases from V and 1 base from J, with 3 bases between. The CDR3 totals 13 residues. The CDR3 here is CASSLSANTEAFF. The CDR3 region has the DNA TGTGCCAGCAGTTTATCCGCGAACACTGAAGCTTTCTTT.

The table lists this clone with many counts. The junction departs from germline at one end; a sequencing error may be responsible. CDR3 loop: CASTLGQPWSPLHF. CDR3 coding DNA: TGTGCCAGCACCTTAGGACAGCCATGGTCACCCCTCCACTTT. This chain joins TRBV11-2 and TRBJ1-6, with D possibly matching TRBD1 (6 bases). The V gene's germline CDR1 is SGHAT and CDR2 FQNNGV. The CDR3 has 14 residues.

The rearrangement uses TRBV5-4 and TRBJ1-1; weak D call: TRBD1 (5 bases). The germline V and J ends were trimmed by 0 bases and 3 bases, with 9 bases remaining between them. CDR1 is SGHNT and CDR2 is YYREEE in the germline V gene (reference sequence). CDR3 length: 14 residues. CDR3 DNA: TGTGCCAGCAGCTTGGGGGACCCTCACACTGAAGCTTTCTTT. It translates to CASSLGDPHTEAFF.

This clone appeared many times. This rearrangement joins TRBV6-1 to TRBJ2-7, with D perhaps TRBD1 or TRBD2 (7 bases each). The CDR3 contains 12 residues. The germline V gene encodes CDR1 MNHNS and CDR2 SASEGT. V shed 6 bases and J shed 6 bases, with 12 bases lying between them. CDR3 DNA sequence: TGTGCCAGCAGGGGAGGGGGCCCCGAGCAGTACGTC. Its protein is CASRGGGPEQYV.

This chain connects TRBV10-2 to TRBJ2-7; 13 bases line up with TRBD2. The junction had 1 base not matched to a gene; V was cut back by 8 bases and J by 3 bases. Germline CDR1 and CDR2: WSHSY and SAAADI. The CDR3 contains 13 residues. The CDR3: CASRTSGSYEQYV. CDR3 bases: TGCGCCAGCCGGACTAGCGGGAGCTACGAGCAGTACGTC.

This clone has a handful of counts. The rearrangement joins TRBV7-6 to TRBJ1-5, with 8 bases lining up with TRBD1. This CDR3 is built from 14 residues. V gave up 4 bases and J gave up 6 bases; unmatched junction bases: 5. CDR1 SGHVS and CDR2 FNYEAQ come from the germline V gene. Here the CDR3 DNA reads TGTGCCAGCAGCTCCACAGGGGGTGGTCAGCCCCAGCATTTT. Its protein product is CASSSTGGGQPQHF. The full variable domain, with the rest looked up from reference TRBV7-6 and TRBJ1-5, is GAGVSQSPRYKVTKRGQDVALRCDPISGHVSLYWYRQALGQGPEFLTYFNYEAQQDKSGLPNDRFSAERPEGSISTLTIQRTEQRDSAMYRCASSSTGGGQPQHFGDGTRLSIL.